The entry below gives a single T cell receptor (beta chain) sequence along with its context. Methods used by the authors: Reference gene primers were amplified, and this amplification served to estimate nucleated cell counts. Sequenced by immunoSEQ multiplex PCR; TCRdb stores in-frame clones only, minus some. That table furnishes V, J and clone size, whereas the DNA furnished D and trimming. The table has about 200,000 clones, about 88% seen once. The CDR3 is made up of 16 amino acids. Per germline, CDR1 SGHDN and CDR2 FVKESK. V lost 6 bases, J lost 2 bases, and 8 bases stayed unmatched. This sample is drawn from a study of blood T cell repertoires in COVID-19. Study-level information: The samples span acute and convalescent COVID-19 from the United States, Italy and Spain. PBMCs, B-cell-depleted T cells, or T cells provided the cDNA or gDNA that made up the material.

The sequence was obtained from a woman of 80 years or more with acute or convalescent COVID-19. Material for sequencing was peripheral blood. V is TRBV14 and J is TRBJ2-5; 11 bases fit TRBD1. The CDR3 protein is CASRGQGAYGQETQYF. The CDR3, as DNA: TGTGCCAGCAGAGGACAGGGGGCTTATGGTCAAGAGACCCAGTACTTC.